A selection of T cell receptor beta chains follows, all from one sample in a study of tumor-infiltrating lymphocytes in primary liver carcinoma. TCRdb re-derived calls from the multiplex PCR reads in MiXCR, one entry per CDR3 protein. The sample contains tens of thousands of distinct CDR3 sequences, about two thirds of which appear only once. Sequences were obtained from liver tumor tissue from sampling region 4. These receptors were collected from a middle-aged man with primary liver carcinoma and hepatitis B virus infection. CDR3s include the opening cysteine and the closing phenylalanine or tryptophan. Each record gives: J gene, clone size, D gene, V gene, CDR3 protein, CDR3 DNA. The D gene is left open where the match is weak. The size of a clone is reported for some rows only, either as once, few or many, or as a class for expanded clones.

TRBJ2-7 . TRBD1 TRBV6-1 CVSKAGQGITKEYF TGTGTCAGCAAAGCGGGACAGGGAATAACTAAGGAGTACTTC
TRBJ2-7 . . TRBV10-2 CASKRGFCEQYF TGCGCCAGCAAGAGGGGCTTCTGCGAGCAGTACTTC
TRBJ2-2 . . TRBV7-3 CASTSDTGKLFF TGTGCCAGCACCTCGGACACCGGGAAGCTGTTTTTT
TRBJ2-1 many TRBD2 TRBV29-1 CSGTVSGIYNEQFF TGCAGCGGGACTGTGAGCGGGATCTACAATGAGCAGTTCTTC
TRBJ2-7 . . TRBV6-2/TRBV6-3 CANSYSLTLEEYF TGTGCCAACAGTTACTCTCTGACTTTAGAGGAGTACTTC
TRBJ2-1 many . TRBV2 CASSGRVNLNEQFF TGTGCCAGCAGTGGTAGAGTAAATTTGAATGAGCAGTTCTTC
TRBJ2-5 . TRBD2 TRBV6-1 CASSGLAEGKETQYF TGTGCCAGCAGTGGACTAGCGGAAGGGAAAGAGACCCAGTACTTC
TRBJ2-7 . . TRBV6-2/TRBV6-3 CATSYSAYEQCF TGTGCCACCAGTTACTCCGCCTACGAGCAGTGCTTC
TRBJ2-7 . . TRBV11-2 CARFDGSYEQYF TGTGCCAGGTTTGATGGTTCCTACGAGCAGTACTTC
TRBJ2-3 . . TRBV5-1 CASSLRTGGSTDTQYF TGCGCCAGCAGCTTGAGGACGGGCGGCAGCACAGATACGCAGTATTTT
TRBJ2-1 . TRBD2 TRBV7-9 CARSFDLAVDNEQFF TGTGCTAGAAGCTTCGATCTAGCGGTCGACAATGAGCAGTTCTTC
TRBJ2-5 . . TRBV6-5 CASSYIGQQEAQYF TGTGCCAGCAGTTACATCGGACAGCAAGAGGCCCAGTACTTT
TRBJ2-2 . TRBD2 TRBV12-3/TRBV12-4 CASSLVLAGVFGELSF TGTGCCAGCAGTTTAGTGCTAGCGGGAGTTTTTGGGGAACTGTCTTTT
TRBJ1-1 . . TRBV4-1 CASSQSGGANAEAFF TGCGCCAGCAGCCAATCTGGGGGGGCGAACGCTGAAGCTTTCTTT
TRBJ2-7 . TRBD2 TRBV7-6 CASSSTFSGEQYF TGTGCCAGCAGCTCAACCTTTAGCGGGGAGCAGTACTTC
TRBJ2-7 . . TRBV2 CATQMSVAEQYF TGTGCCACCCAAATGTCCGTGGCCGAGCAGTACTTC
TRBJ2-7 many TRBD2 TRBV6-1 CASSAGLAGYEQYF TGTGCCAGCAGTGCAGGACTAGCGGGCTACGAGCAGTACTTC
TRBJ1-5 . TRBD1 TRBV6-6 CASRTGDQPKYF TGTGCCAGCAGAACAGGGGATCAGCCCAAGTATTTT
TRBJ2-7 many TRBD1 TRBV10-3 CAISGLPGQGAKEQYF TGTGCCATCAGTGGACTTCCGGGACAGGGGGCGAAGGAGCAGTACTTC
TRBJ2-1 . . TRBV12-3/TRBV12-4 CGSIQRREANEQFF TGTGGCAGCATCCAAAGGAGGGAGGCCAATGAGCAGTTCTTC
TRBJ2-1 . . TRBV7-9 CASNIPYQGPKTKEQFF TGTGCCAGCAACATACCATATCAGGGGCCTAAAACAAAAGAGCAGTTCTTC
TRBJ1-1 . . TRBV29-1 CSVLDTEVFF TGCAGCGTACTTGACACCGAAGTTTTCTTT
TRBJ2-1 . TRBD1 TRBV6-6 CASSYSHCGTDSYNEQFF TGTGCCAGCAGTTACTCTCATTGTGGGACAGATTCCTACAATGAGCAGTTCTTC
TRBJ2-7 . . TRBV12-3/TRBV12-4 CLSRLTPVSGAYEQNF TGTCTCAGCAGATTGACCCCGGTTTCGGGAGCCTACGAGCAGAACTTC
TRBJ2-5 . TRBD1 TRBV11-2 CASNQTPGRGKETLYF TGTGCCAGCAACCAAACTCCTGGCAGGGGGAAAGAGACTCTGTACTTC
TRBJ2-2 . . TRBV11-2 CARSLALGEANTEELFF TGTGCCAGGAGCTTAGCATTAGGTGAGGCGAACACCGAGGAGCTGTTTTTT
TRBJ2-1 . . TRBV11-2 CASSLDRLAMWFF TGTGCCAGCAGCTTGGATCGGCTGGCGATGTGGTTCTTC
TRBJ2-3 . . TRBV2 CASRPRTSPDTQYF TGTGCCAGCAGACCCCGAACAAGTCCAGATACGCAGTATTTT
TRBJ2-5 few . TRBV29-1 CSPAMGVGETQYF TGCAGCCCTGCGATGGGCGTTGGGGAGACCCAGTACTTC
TRBJ1-6 . TRBD1 TRBV12-3/TRBV12-4 CASSPGGGTESPHHF TGTGCCAGCAGTCCAGGAGGGGGGACAGAGTCACCCCACCACTTT
TRBJ2-2 . TRBD1 TRBV6-7 CARSDRGVTVELFF TGTGCCAGAAGCGACAGGGGGGTCACCGTGGAGCTGTTTTTT
TRBJ1-1 . . TRBV6-5 CSSSPSDSYTEAFF TGTTCCAGCAGTCCCTCGGACAGTTACACTGAAGCTTTCTTT
TRBJ2-1 . . TRBV11-2 CASSLDSTRGFYNEQLF TGTGCCAGCAGCTTAGATTCCACGCGGGGCTTCTACAATGAGCAGCTCTTC
TRBJ1-5 . . TRBV7-9 CAIGRHGQPQHF TGTGCCATCGGTCGACATGGGCAGCCCCAGCATTTT
TRBJ2-5 . . TRBV11-1 CASNRRVEVETQYF TGTGCCAGCAATAGACGGGTGGAGGTGGAGACCCAGTACTTC
TRBJ2-1 . . TRBV29-1 CSVVWAINEQFF TGCAGCGTTGTTTGGGCTATCAATGAGCAGTTCTTC
TRBJ2-7 . . TRBV10-3 CAISKKMGEQYF TGTGCAATCAGTAAGAAGATGGGGGAGCAGTACTTC
TRBJ2-7 few . TRBV7-9 CASSLGLVETYEQYF TGTGCCAGCAGCTTAGGACTAGTGGAAACCTACGAGCAGTACTTC
TRBJ2-3 . . TRBV6-6 CASSSIAGGVTVTQYF TGTGCCAGCAGCTCCATCGCGGGTGGAGTCACAGTTACGCAGTATTTT
TRBJ2-7 once . TRBV13 CANSPQRPEGTYEQYF TGTGCCAACTCCCCCCAGAGACCCGAAGGCACCTACGAGCAGTACTTC
TRBJ1-2 . . TRBV5-1 CASSLSARSYSYTF TGCGCCAGCAGCTTGAGTGCCAGGTCCTATAGCTACACCTTC
TRBJ2-7 . . TRBV9 CASSRGYGTLQYF TGTGCCAGCAGCCGGGGGTACGGAACGCTACAGTACTTC
TRBJ1-1 . . TRBV6-1 CASSGDQVVDTEAFF TGCGCCAGCAGTGGAGACCAGGTGGTAGACACTGAAGCTTTCTTC
TRBJ2-7 . TRBD1 TRBV29-1 CSVKGTVSFEQYF TGCAGCGTTAAAGGGACAGTGTCCTTCGAGCAGTACTTC